Shown below are 8 T cell receptor beta chains from a single sample sequenced in a study of T cell responses to AZD1222 COVID-19 vaccine. The assay was immunoSEQ multiplex PCR, and TCRdb's table has in-frame clones only and misses some. The table has about 150,000 clones, over 75% seen once. The sample consisted of peripheral blood, taken on day 0 of AZD1222 vaccination. The receptors were sampled from an adult in good health.

The CDR3 nucleotides read TGTGCCAGCAGCTTATATTCTTTGGCAGCTGGGGCCAACGTCCTGACTTTC. Its translation is CASSLYSLAAGANVLTF. J is TRBJ2-6 and V is TRBV7-6; D is undetermined. Germline CDR1 reads SGHVS; CDR2 reads FNYEAQ. The CDR3 totals 17 residues. V lost 2 bases, J lost 2 bases, and 13 bases lay in between.

The rearrangement joins TRBV6-5 to TRBJ2-7; D may correspond to TRBD1 or TRBD2 (6 bases each). The V end was cut by 4 bases, the J end by 2 bases, with 12 bases between. Germline V gives CDR1 MNHEY, CDR2 SVGAGI. The CDR3 sequence is 14 residues long. CDR3: CASSWTGGPYEQYF. The CDR3 coding sequence is TGTGCCAGCAGTTGGACCGGGGGCCCCTACGAGCAGTACTTC.

V usage is TRBV27 and J usage is TRBJ2-1; perhaps D is TRBD1 or TRBD2 (5 bases each). Trimming left V 7 bases short and J 4 bases short, with 14 bases between. Germline V gene data show CDR1 as MNHEY and CDR2 as SMNVEV (reference sequence). This CDR3 is built from 14 residues. CDR3 DNA sequence: TGTGCCAGCACCAATGCCGGGACGTACAATGAGCAGTTCTTC. This encodes CASTNAGTYNEQFF.

J is TRBJ1-2 and V is TRBV4-1; 9 bases align to TRBD1. CDR1 and CDR2 (germline): MGHRA, YSYEKL. V trimming: 0 bases; J trimming: 7 bases; junction bases outside the gene matches: 6. CDR3 length: 15 amino acids. The CDR3 protein is CASSQDWTGVPGYTF. The CDR3 region has the DNA TGCGCCAGCAGCCAAGACTGGACAGGGGTGCCTGGCTACACCTTC.

This chain links TRBV6-6 with TRBJ1-6; no firm D call. This CDR3 has 13 residues. Trimming pared 4 bases from V and 6 bases from J, leaving 7 bases between. The germline CDR1 and CDR2 sequences are MNHNY and SVGAGI (reference sequence). The CDR3 region has the DNA TGTGCCAGCAGTTTCAGTGTTAATTCACCCCTCCACTTT. Translating it yields CASSFSVNSPLHF.

This chain connects TRBV4-1 to TRBJ1-2; D remains unclear. CDR1 is MGHRA, CDR2 YSYEKL, per germline. The CDR3 runs 16 residues. V was cut by 0 bases and J by 3 bases, with 14 bases left in between. The chain's CDR3 is CASSQDQRALDYGYTF. The DNA of the CDR3 is TGCGCCAGCAGCCAAGATCAGCGGGCGCTAGACTATGGCTACACCTTC.

This clone occurred once. The J gene is TRBJ2-7, the V gene TRBV6-5; 8 bases agree with TRBD2. CDR3 size: 15 residues. The V and J ends lost 0 bases and 4 bases, in that order; junction bases with no gene match: 5. Per the germline V gene, CDR1 is MNHEY and CDR2 is SVGAGI. The CDR3, as DNA: TGTGCCAGCAGTTACTCGTCGGGGGGGCCTTACGAGCAGTACTTC. Translated: CASSYSSGGPYEQYF.

This clone has only one observation. The rearrangement links TRBV28 to TRBJ1-6; TRBD1 is a possible D gene (5 bases). The CDR3 runs 18 residues. V was clipped by 0 bases and J by 7 bases, with 19 bases between them. Germline CDR1 MDHEN, CDR2 SYDVKM. CDR3 protein: CASSLWVVRGYANSPLHF. The CDR3, as DNA: TGTGCCAGCAGTTTATGGGTTGTAAGGGGATATGCGAATTCACCCCTCCACTTT.